This T cell receptor (beta chain) was sequenced for a study of blood T cell repertoires in COVID-19. Study summary: Samples taken during acute and convalescent COVID-19 were collected in the United States, Italy and Spain.

J was trimmed by 7 bases and V by 3 bases; bases with no gene match: 3. The CDR3 sequence is 12 residues long. In germline, CDR1 is SQVTM, CDR2 ANQGSEA. Authors' data handling: Cell counts per sample came from amplifying reference gene primers. Method: immunoSEQ multiplex PCR; TCRdb's copy keeps in-frame clones and lacks some. That table gives V, J and clone size, and the DNA gave D and trimming. This sample has 150,000 to 200,000 clones, with 80% to 90% found just once. The chain combines TRBV29-1 with TRBJ2-1; 7 bases are a match to TRBD2. Sequenced input: peripheral blood. This clonotype was sampled from a human donor in a cohort sampled during active COVID-19. CDR3 in amino acids: CSVDPGGNEQFF. Here the CDR3 DNA reads TGCAGCGTTGACCCCGGGGGGAATGAGCAGTTCTTC.